This TCR beta chain was captured by sequencing in a study of cytomegalovirus exposure and HLA in healthy donors (TCRdb year 2017). General notes on the study: An earlier analysis of 587 of the donors reported 276 Gb of sequence data and 90 million to 120 million unique TCR beta sequences obtained from around 170 million T cells. About 300 gigabases of sequencing data and approximately 93 million unique TCR sequences were included in an early release covering 550 to 800 HLA-typed donors. Among the roughly 390 genotyped donors, about 83% belonged to the genetic ancestry cluster associated with self-reported Caucasian donors. The study was designed to test whether signatures of past pathogen exposure could be identified by cataloging public T cell receptors. The study used immunosequencing to profile the T cell repertoires of more than 650 subjects and linked those repertoires to cytomegalovirus serostatus. Along with the approximately 700-subject first cohort, a separate validation cohort of 120 different subjects was used. The study combined high-throughput TCR immunosequencing, statistical association of individual TCRs with disease status, and machine learning to predict cytomegalovirus infection status. A later analysis re-analyzed previously published TCR beta repertoires from several hundred donors and added high-resolution HLA genotyping to study TCR occurrence patterns. Rather than drawing on any new phenotypic data, the later analysis identified candidate immune exposures from TCR beta sequences and the way those sequences occurred across donors. An earlier analysis of more than 450 of the donors used high-throughput TCR beta sequencing to judge whether each TCR beta V gene segment behaved as functional or pseudogenic. Alongside the repertoire data, information on donor age, sex, ethnicity and CMV serostatus was compiled. In a later genetic analysis, genome-wide SNP genotypes for about three fifths of the roughly 670 donors were used, and that subset was treated as a discovery cohort. Every repertoire in the discovery cohort had been generated on one and the same sequencing platform. HLA typing covered class I and class II loci at four-digit resolution. Typing coverage varied by locus: roughly 629-630 donors for A, B, C, DRB1 and DQB1; roughly 510 for DQA1; more than 600 for DPA1; around 450 for DPB1. Because of strong linkage in the cohort, roughly five DR-DQ haplotypes were treated as single units for association and clustering. Across about 370 genotyped donors of the cohort, an average of about 240,000 unique TCR beta nucleotide sequences per donor were sequenced, and roughly 20% of those sequences were non-productive. Broader findings and caveats from the paper: Because HLA typing was unavailable for some donors at each locus, only the typed subset was used in association tests. A later analysis found that most CMV-associated TCR beta chains appeared HLA-restricted, with HLA associations seemingly driven largely by CMV exposure. According to a later analysis, parvovirus B19, influenza, CMV and Epstein-Barr virus appeared linked to several top co-occurrence clusters. For the cohort, immune exposure information was limited to CMV serostatus. A later analysis found that TCR association rates varied across HLA loci, with DRB1 alleles showing the most associated TCRs and HLA-C alleles the fewest. The authors suggested that the approach could potentially be extended to other disease states and immunological phenotypes. Roughly uniform sequencing depth across donors was assumed in presence/absence analyses, although this assumption may not hold. An association between a missense DCLRE1C variant and V-gene and J-gene trimming of TCR beta chains was found in a later genetic analysis and replicated in an independent cohort. Linkage disequilibrium might explain the correlated functional status among segregating V segments, but an unknown experimental factor could not be excluded. The study listed around 160 TCR beta chains as associated with cytomegalovirus. A later genetic analysis reported fewer N-insertions in productive TCRs among donors in an Asian-associated ancestry cluster than the approximately 670-donor mean. A few of the identified cytomegalovirus-associated TCR beta chains were confirmed in vitro to be specific for cytomegalovirus antigens. A later analysis found that HLA-associated TCR beta chains were more clonally expanded and had lower generation probabilities than equally common non-associated chains. A further reported finding was that TCR beta sequences accurately predicted the HLA-A and HLA-B alleles for most subjects in the first cohort. In an earlier analysis of 450 to 750 of the donors, most TCR beta V segments appeared in productive rearrangements about 87% or about 30% of the time, broadly matching IMGT annotations. Some IMGT-functional V segments, including TRBV6-2 and TRBV6-3, could not be told apart with the 87-base-pair reads, so those segments were excluded. In this cohort, only TCR beta chains were sequenced, and detectable features were limited by the absence of alpha or paired-chain data. A group of highly shared sequence variants was considered likely to be a technical artifact of the sequencing pipeline. When HLA alleles, especially DR and DQ, strongly co-occurred, attributing TCR associations to individual alleles was difficult. The earlier analysis of approximately 540 of the donors excluded over 15 rarely observed V segments, including chromosome 9 orphons, because counts were too low. The classifier was reported to diagnose cytomegalovirus status with high specificity and sensitivity in both the original cohort and the validation cohort. At a false discovery rate of 0.05, a later analysis linked around 15,000 TCR beta sequences to specific HLA alleles. Across donors, most TCR sequences were observed very rarely, whereas some public TCRs were present in many individuals.

Library creation used the immunoSEQ multiplex PCR assay. For the multiplex PCR, a mixture combining 60 forward primers for TCR Vbeta segments and 13 reverse primers for TCR Jbeta segments was used. The CDR3 region of rearranged TCR beta genes was amplified from genomic DNA by a multiplex PCR assay. The amplified TCR beta libraries were sequenced on the Illumina HiSeq System as 87-base-pair reads. The study's processing was this. In a later analysis, 77 million or so unique TCR beta chains were counted across the roughly 670 repertoires, and roughly 9.9 million of these chains were shared by at least two donors. A nearest-neighbor algorithm error-corrected the raw reads and collapsed the reads into unique sequences, merging closely related sequences to remove PCR and sequencing errors. Alignment of CDR3 sequences to IMGT reference sequences was used to assign V, D and J gene segments. For a sequence to be retained, a match of at least six nucleotides to both a V gene segment and a J gene segment was required. A rearrangement counted as productive if the CDR3 had no stop codons and remained in frame with V and J, and every other rearrangement counted as non-productive. CDR3 was defined according to IMGT convention as the region running from the second conserved V-encoded cysteine to the conserved J-encoded phenylalanine. The earlier analysis of about 610 of the donors excluded sequences that lacked an unambiguous match to a single V gene segment. In an earlier analysis of several hundred of the donors, V segments were called functional above 56.7% productive rearrangements and were called segregating when the between-donor standard deviation exceeded 5%. A statistical classification framework was developed to diagnose cytomegalovirus status using the catalog of TCR beta chain sequences. In a later analysis, V and J genes were assigned by comparing TCR nucleotide sequences against IMGT/GENE-DB human TR gene sequences. A later analysis assigned CDR3 sequences and most-parsimonious VDJ recombination scenarios with the TCRdist pipeline. In a later analysis, every TCR beta chain was defined by the combination of its CDR3 amino acid sequence and its V-gene family, and reads without a unique V-gene family were dropped. In a later analysis, around 600 highly shared, low-generation-probability nucleotide sequences were removed to address suspected cross-contamination and a sequencing artifact. A later analysis calculated a clonal expansion index for each public chain from normalized within-repertoire ranks of inferred template counts. A later analysis computed generation probabilities with a VDJ recombination model fitted to out-of-frame rearrangements, and checked the results against IGoR. In a later analysis, TCR-TCR, TCR-HLA and TCR-CMV co-occurrence was scored with hypergeometric tests, and a repertoire-size bias correction was applied to TCR pairs. A later analysis estimated false discovery rates by permuting HLA or CMV assignments 20 times. In a later analysis, co-occurring TCRs were grouped using DBSCAN, and TCRdist sequence similarity was added for clustering within HLA-allele-positive subsets. Repertoires with fewer than 30,000 or more than 120,000 public chains were left out of co-occurrence clustering, as were about 5 repertoires with anomalous nucleotide sharing. Held by TCRdb, this immuneACCESS table contains in-frame sequences only and omits some clones. Under half of the omission traces to an unresolved V gene where checked; the cause of the rest is unknown. That table supplies the V and J calls and clone size; D and trimming were determined from the DNA. This sample has about 170,000 clones in its table, and 80% to 90% of those were observed once. The ten biggest clones cover roughly 2.3% of the sample.

As for this clone: What this receptor recognizes is not known. One base away there is no much larger clone; base qualities are not given.

The cohort was made up of about 610 healthy bone marrow donors. All cohort members were sampled while nominally healthy, although unrecorded immune exposures were likely present. The donor tested CMV seronegative, placing the donor among the approximately 400 seronegative members of the cohort. A peripheral blood sample was provided by each donor, and peripheral blood mononuclear cells were used for TCR beta sequencing. Genomic DNA extraction from the blood cell samples was performed with the Qiagen DNeasy Blood Extraction Kit. In the germline V gene (reference sequence), CDR1 corresponds to SEHNR and CDR2 to FQNEAQ. Ends trimmed: V by 6 bases, J by 3 bases; bases unmatched to a gene: 10. The CDR3 measures 16 amino acids from cysteine to phenylalanine. Only the CDR3 part of the read is kept: 48 bases, read in frame from the first base.

Material: PBMCs. In this chain, TRBV7-9 is recombined with TRBJ2-7; 11 middle bases align to TRBD1. This clonotype was obtained from a male donor in good health and CMV-seronegative. In nucleotides, the sequence is TGTGCCAGCAGTCGATCCCGGGACAGGGGGAACTACGAGCAGTACTTC. Translated, this is CASSRSRDRGNYEQYF.